This TCR beta chain was found in a study of blood T cell repertoires in COVID-19. Study at large: Acute-phase and convalescent COVID-19 samples originated in the United States, Italy and Spain.

The germline gives CDR1 SGHDT, CDR2 YYEEEE. Trimming cost V 3 bases and J 4 bases, with 19 bases left between them. The CDR3 extends over 16 amino acids. Authors' analysis steps: For nucleated cells, counts were estimated from reference gene primer amplification. Repertoires were generated with immunoSEQ multiplex PCR, while TCRdb's copy carries only in-frame clones and drops some. V and J calls and clone size come straight from that table; D and trimming were deduced from the DNA. The repertoire holds a few hundred thousand clones, roughly 89% seen once, with 10% in the top ten. The study assigned cohorts using participant-reported clinical history.

The TCR sequence derives from a woman in her fifties or sixties who had recovered from COVID-19. Sequences were obtained from PBMCs or T cells enriched from blood (not recorded which). V gene TRBV5-6 combines with J gene TRBJ1-2, with a tentative D call TRBD1 (5 bases). The DNA for the CDR3 is TGTGCCAGCAGCTCCCTTGGGGGGAGGAGAGCCTATGGCTACACCTTC. Its protein product is CASSSLGGRRAYGYTF.